Each of the 23 T cell receptor beta chains below was sequenced from the same sample in a study of post-analysis software for immune sequencing data. Findings and limits, study-wide: A handful of TRBV segments (TRBV5-6, TRBV5-1 and TRBV20-1 among them) occurred more frequently in patients than in controls.

Unique-molecular-identifier-tagged TCR beta cDNA libraries were used. TCRdb used MiXCR to reprocess the PCR reads, holding one entry per CDR3 protein. The table has under 200,000 distinct CDR3 sequences, 29% seen once. Their cognate antigens are unknown. Sequencing input: blood. The receptor source for this set is a girl aged 2-17 years with multiple sclerosis.

About this clonotype: A much more abundant neighbour one base away suggests this may be a read error. CDR3: CASSLTGGLTDTQYF. Here the CDR3 DNA reads TGTGCCAGCAGCTTAACGGGGGGCCTCACAGATACGCAGTATTTT. The rearrangement links TRBV7-9 to TRBJ2-3; maybe TRBD2 (7 bases). Trimming cost V 2 bases and J 2 bases, with 11 bases left between them. From germline, CDR1 is SEHNR and CDR2 FQNEAQ (reference sequence). The CDR3 is made up of 15 amino acids.

This clonotype came up a few times. The chain uses TRBV7-9 and TRBJ1-2; D is perhaps TRBD1 (5 bases). Germline V gives CDR1 SEHNR, CDR2 FQNEAQ (reference sequence). Trimming pared 5 bases from V and 8 bases from J, leaving 18 bases between. The CDR3 contains 14 residues. CDR3 DNA sequence: TGTGCCAGCAGCCATTCCCTGGAAGGGGTAGGCTACACCTTC. Translating it yields CASSHSLEGVGYTF.

The chain has TRBV4-3 and TRBJ2-3; D not certain. The germline V gene has CDR1 LGHNA and CDR2 YSLEER. CDR3 size: 16 residues. The germline V and J ends were trimmed by 0 bases and 2 bases, with 12 bases remaining between them. As DNA, the CDR3 is TGCGCCAGCAGCCAAGAGCCGGCGGAGTCCACAGATACGCAGTATTTT. The encoded protein is CASSQEPAESTDTQYF.

The chain is built from TRBV10-3 and TRBJ2-1; D tentatively fits TRBD1 or TRBD2 (5 bases each). The CDR3 covers 14 residues. Germline values: CDR1 ENHRY, CDR2 SYGVKD. V lost 8 bases to trimming and J lost 9 bases, with 20 bases between them. CDR3 nucleotides: TGTGCCATCTCCTCGACCGGTCCTGGGGGTGAGCAGTTCTTC. It codes for CAISSTGPGGEQFF.

This chain connects TRBV4-1 to TRBJ2-7; 7 nucleotides line up with TRBD2. V dropped 3 bases and J dropped 5; count of bases not matched to a gene: 13. The CDR3 covers 16 residues. Germline CDR1 is MGHRA and CDR2 is YSYEKL. The CDR3 spells CASSQTDHGGRHEQYF. The CDR3 nucleotides are TGCGCCAGCAGCCAGACCGACCATGGCGGGAGACACGAGCAGTACTTC.

This clonotype has at least ten counts. The chain employs TRBV3-1 and TRBJ2-3, with 10 nucleotides matching TRBD1. This CDR3 is 15 amino acids long. Germline CDR1 LGHDT, CDR2 YNNKEL (reference sequence). J lost 4 bases, V lost 1 base, and 2 bases had no gene match. CDR3 coding DNA: TGTGCCAGCAGCCAAGGGACAGGGGGAGCAGATACGCAGTATTTT. It is translated as CASSQGTGGADTQYF.

In its sample, this clonotype was seen many times. The V and J genes are TRBV20-1 and TRBJ2-7; D may match TRBD1 or TRBD2 (5 bases each). Trimming pared 3 bases from V and 2 bases from J, leaving 17 bases between. CDR1 and CDR2 from the germline V gene are DFQATT and SNEGSKA (reference sequence). The CDR3 covers 15 residues. The CDR3 coding sequence is TGCAGTGCTAGGGGTTGGGGTGGGGGAACCTACGAGCAGTACTTC. Translation gives CSARGWGGGTYEQYF.

With regard to this clonotype: Just one base apart from a much larger clone, this may be a read error. V usage is TRBV28 and J usage is TRBJ1-2; D is undetermined. V was clipped by 5 bases and J by 4 bases, with 17 bases between them. The CDR3 is made up of 15 amino acids. Germline V gives CDR1 MDHEN, CDR2 SYDVKM. The CDR3 here is CASSPGGMTPYGYTF. In nucleotides, the CDR3 is TGTGCCAGCAGTCCTGGAGGCATGACCCCCTATGGCTACACCTTC.

This clonotype was counted at least ten times. The gene calls are TRBV29-1 and TRBJ2-7, with 7 bases identical to TRBD1. The CDR3 is 13 residues long. After removal of 6 bases from V and 3 bases from J, the junction contained 8 bases not matched to a gene. CDR1 is SQVTM and CDR2 is ANQGSEA in the germline V gene. This CDR3 reads CSVARDSLYEQYF. For the CDR3, the DNA is TGCAGCGTAGCAAGGGACAGCCTCTACGAGCAGTACTTC.

In the case of this clonotype: Being one base from a much bigger clone, this may be a read error. The chain combines TRBV29-1 with TRBJ1-2; D gene uncertain. In germline, CDR1 is SQVTM, CDR2 ANQGSEA. The CDR3 sequence is 10 residues long. In nucleotides, the CDR3 is TGCAGCGCATTTCAGGATGGCTACATCTTC. Translation gives CSAFQDGYIF.

The rearrangement joins TRBV5-1 to TRBJ1-4; maybe TRBD1 (5 bases). The germline V and J ends were trimmed by 0 bases and 7 bases, with 10 bases remaining between them. Germline lookup yields CDR1 SGHRS and CDR2 YFSETQ. The CDR3 extends over 14 amino acids. The CDR3 reads CASSLAGRIEKLFF. CDR3 DNA sequence: TGCGCCAGCAGCTTGGCGGGACGGATTGAAAAACTGTTTTTT.

The sample holds a few counts of this clonotype. The chain carries TRBV10-3 and TRBJ1-1, with no clear D. Germline lookup yields CDR1 ENHRY and CDR2 SYGVKD. The CDR3 runs to 14 residues. The V and J ends lost 3 bases and 1 base respectively, with 9 bases between them. The CDR3 DNA is TGTGCCATCAGTGATGGGAACAAGAACACTGAAGCTTTCTTT. It codes for CAISDGNKNTEAFF.

As for this clonotype: A clone one base away is much larger, so this may be a read error. The chain recombines TRBV29-1 with TRBJ2-6; a weak D match, TRBD1 (6 bases). CDR3 size: 17 residues. Germline V lookup: CDR1 SQVTM, CDR2 ANQGSEA. The CDR3 reads CSVFERQVSSGANVRTF. The CDR3, as DNA: TGCAGCGTTTTTGAGAGACAGGTTAGCTCTGGGGCCAACGTCCGGACTTTC.

This clonotype came up many times. The chain couples TRBV5-1 to TRBJ2-5; D might be TRBD1 or TRBD2, each matching 7 bases. The CDR3 is 15 amino acids. Germline CDR1 is SGHRS and CDR2 is YFSETQ. V lost 6 bases and J lost 1, with 16 bases in between. DNA for the CDR3: TGCGCCAGCAAGGGCCAGGGGGGGGCCCAAGAGACCCAGTACTTC. This sequence encodes CASKGQGGAQETQYF.

Notes on this clonotype: This may stem from a read error, because a much larger clone lies one nucleotide away. The chain has TRBV5-1 and TRBJ2-1; TRBD2 is a possible D gene (7 bases). Germline CDR1 and CDR2: SGHRS and YFSETQ. The length of the CDR3 is 16 residues. The CDR3 sequence: CACSRSGGRADNEQFF. In DNA form, the CDR3 reads TGCGCCTGCAGCCGCTCGGGGGGCCGAGCTGACAATGAGCAGTTCTTC.

This clonotype occurred many times. The chain uses TRBV12-3 or TRBV12-4 and TRBJ2-7; no reliable D call. The CDR3 sequence is 12 residues long. V shed 3 bases and J shed 3 bases, with 6 bases lying between them. The CDR3 protein is CASSFWLYEQYF. The CDR3 nucleotides are TGTGCCAGCAGTTTTTGGCTCTACGAGCAGTACTTC.

This clonotype was observed many times. This sequence joins TRBV5-1 and TRBJ2-6; no definite D call. Germline loops: CDR1 SGHRS, CDR2 YFSETQ. V was shortened by 4 bases and J by 0 bases, with 11 bases between the two germline ends. The CDR3 is made up of 16 amino acids. CDR3 residues: CASSPQPHSGANVLTF. CDR3 in DNA: TGCGCCAGCAGCCCCCAACCTCACTCTGGGGCCAACGTCCTGACTTTC.

This clonotype has only a few counts. This chain links TRBV5-1 with TRBJ1-2; D not certain. From germline, CDR1 is SGHRS and CDR2 YFSETQ. The CDR3 consists of 15 residues. V was shortened by 4 bases and J by 9 bases, with 22 bases between the two germline ends. The CDR3 is CASSESIGPLSSYTF. The CDR3 DNA sequence: TGCGCCAGCAGCGAATCAATTGGGCCCCTATCTAGCTACACCTTC.

Regarding this clonotype: It may be a read error: a sequence one base away is much more abundant. The V and J genes are TRBV20-1 and TRBJ2-7; TRBD1 might be the D (6 bases). There are 12 residues in the CDR3. The germline V gene encodes CDR1 DFQATT and CDR2 SNEGSKA (reference sequence). Written as DNA, the CDR3 is TGCAGTGTTAGACAGGTTGAGTACGAGCAGTACTTC. This encodes CSVRQVEYEQYF.

This chain links TRBV2 with TRBJ2-7; 7 bases match TRBD1. This CDR3 is 13 amino acids long. J gave up 0 bases and V 8 bases, and 4 bases lay outside the gene matches. Germline-derived CDR1 and CDR2 are SNHLY and FYNNEI. The CDR3 loop reads CASPGQSSYEQYF. The CDR3 nucleotides read TGTGCCAGCCCGGGACAGTCCTCCTACGAGCAGTACTTC. Full variable domain (outside the CDR3, taken from reference TRBV2 and TRBJ2-7): EPEVTQTPSHQVTQMGQEVILRCVPISNHLYFYWYRQILGQKVEFLVSFYNNEISEKSEIFDDQFSVERPDGSNFTLKIRSTKLEDSAMYFCASPGQSSYEQYFGPGTRLTVT.

The chain employs TRBV7-9 and TRBJ1-4; no firm D call. Germline CDR1 is SEHNR and CDR2 is FQNEAQ (reference sequence). CDR3 size: 15 residues. V was clipped by 1 base and J by 7 bases, with 13 bases between them. The CDR3, as DNA: TGTGCCAGCAGCTTAGTGGGGTTATACGGTGAAAAACTGTTTTTT. It yields the protein CASSLVGLYGEKLFF.

This clonotype appeared a few times. The chain recombines TRBV5-1 with TRBJ1-1, with 7 bases aligning to TRBD1. V lost 3 bases to trimming and J lost 4 bases; unmatched junction nucleotides: 6. CDR1 and CDR2 from the germline V gene are SGHRS and YFSETQ. This CDR3 is built from 14 residues. The CDR3: CASSSHRGVTEAFF. The DNA for the CDR3 is TGCGCCAGCAGCTCCCACAGGGGAGTCACTGAAGCTTTCTTT.

In its sample, this clonotype was seen many times. This chain uses TRBV29-1 with TRBJ2-1; 8 bases map to TRBD2. The CDR3 totals 16 residues. Germline CDR1 reads SQVTM; CDR2 reads ANQGSEA. The ends lost 4 bases at V and 0 bases at J; junction bases unmatched: 8. The chain's CDR3 is CSVVSSSGYSYNEQFF. The CDR3, as DNA: TGCAGCGTTGTCTCATCTAGCGGGTACTCCTACAATGAGCAGTTCTTC.